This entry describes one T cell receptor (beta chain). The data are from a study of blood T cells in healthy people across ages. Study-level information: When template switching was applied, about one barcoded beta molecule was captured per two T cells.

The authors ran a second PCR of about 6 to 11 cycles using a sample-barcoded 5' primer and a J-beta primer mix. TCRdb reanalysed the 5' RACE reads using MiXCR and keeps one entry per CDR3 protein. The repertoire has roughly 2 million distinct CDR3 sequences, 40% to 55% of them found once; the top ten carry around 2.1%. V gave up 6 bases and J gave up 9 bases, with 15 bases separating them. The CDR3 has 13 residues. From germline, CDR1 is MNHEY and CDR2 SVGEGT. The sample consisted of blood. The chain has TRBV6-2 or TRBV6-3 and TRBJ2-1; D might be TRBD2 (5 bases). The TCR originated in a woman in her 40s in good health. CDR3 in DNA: TGTGCCAGCAGCCCGCCTAGCTGGAGTGAGCAGTTCTTC. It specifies CASSPPSWSEQFF.